The 30 T cell receptor beta chains in this list originate from one sample, sequenced in a study of early stage breast cancer tumors. Here immunoSEQ multiplex PCR was the method, and the copy in TCRdb shows in-frame clones only, minus some. The table has roughly 60,000 clones, about three quarters seen once. Sequencing was performed on blood. These receptors were obtained from a person in their thirties with breast cancer.

The chain combines TRBV6-6 with TRBJ2-7, with 8 positions matching TRBD2. With V trimmed by 7 bases and J by 3 bases, 8 bases remained unmatched. CDR3 length: 14 amino acids. Germline V CDR1 and CDR2: MNHNY, SVGAGI (reference sequence). The DNA for the CDR3 is TGTGCCAGCAACCGGGGGGGACTCCGCTACGAGCAGTACTTC. Residues: CASNRGGLRYEQYF.

The chain carries TRBV7-2 and TRBJ2-1, with D hard to call. V lost 1 base and J 8 bases, leaving 9 bases between the germline ends. The germline CDR1 and CDR2 sequences are SGHTA and FQGNSA. The CDR3 spans 13 residues. CDR3 coding DNA: TGTGCCAGCAGCTTAGTCGGATCGGATGAGCAGTTCTTC. It encodes CASSLVGSDEQFF.

The chain uses TRBV18 and TRBJ1-1; 8 bases align to TRBD1. The CDR3 loop spans 14 amino acids. Germline trimming cut 6 bases from V and 3 bases from J; bases unmatched to any gene: 6. Germline loops: CDR1 KGHSH, CDR2 LQKENI. The CDR3 DNA follows: TGTGCCAGCTCCCCGACAGGGGAAGACACTGAAGCTTTCTTT. Protein: CASSPTGEDTEAFF.

The gene calls are TRBV6-5 and TRBJ2-7; the D gene is possibly TRBD1 (5 bases). V was cut by 0 bases and J by 4 bases, with 10 bases left in between. The length of the CDR3 is 14 residues. Germline CDR1 reads MNHEY; CDR2 reads SVGAGI. CDR3 region: CASSYSTASYEQYF. CDR3 coding DNA: TGTGCCAGCAGTTACTCGACAGCTAGTTACGAGCAGTACTTC.

The genes are TRBV5-1 and TRBJ1-1; 8 bases align to TRBD1. Unmatched junction bases numbered 10, after V lost 2 bases and J lost 4 bases. Germline CDR1 reads SGHRS; CDR2 reads YFSETQ. The CDR3 extends over 16 amino acids. The CDR3: CASSFKEMTGVTEAFF. The CDR3 nucleotides are TGCGCCAGCAGCTTTAAAGAAATGACAGGGGTCACTGAAGCTTTCTTT.

This chain connects TRBV2 to TRBJ1-2; TRBD1 is a possible D gene (6 bases). The CDR3 consists of 16 residues. Trimming took 2 bases from V and 8 from J, leaving 21 bases between them. Looked up from germline, CDR1 is SNHLY and CDR2 is FYNNEI. The CDR3 bases are TGTGCCAGCAGTGAATGGATTTCCGGGACACCGTGGGGCTACACCTTC. It yields the protein CASSEWISGTPWGYTF.

The chain's CDR3 is CASWGTGIFETQYF. CDR3 DNA: TGTGCCAGTTGGGGGACAGGGATTTTTGAGACCCAGTACTTC. The chain links TRBV19 to TRBJ2-5, with 9 bases that match TRBD1. The CDR3 covers 14 residues. V dropped 8 bases and J dropped 5; count of bases not matched to a gene: 9. Per germline, CDR1 LNHDA and CDR2 SQIVND (reference sequence).

The CDR3, as DNA: TGTGCCAGCAGTCCCACAGGTGACGAGCAGTACTTC. This gives the protein CASSPTGDEQYF. The chain carries TRBV7-6 and TRBJ2-7; a weak D match, TRBD1 (5 bases). Trimming cost V 6 bases and J 5 bases, with 11 bases left between them. The CDR3 has 12 residues. CDR1 is SGHVS and CDR2 is FNYEAQ in the germline V gene.

The chain joins TRBV4-2 to TRBJ2-1; no definite D call. The V gene lost 0 bases and the J gene lost 10 bases, with 10 bases spanning the gap. The CDR3 spans 13 residues. Germline loops: CDR1 LGHNA, CDR2 YNFKEQ. DNA for the CDR3: TGTGCCAGCAGCCAAGATCTGGTCCTCGAGCAGTTCTTC. Translation: CASSQDLVLEQFF.

The chain links TRBV10-2 to TRBJ2-7, with TRBD2 matching 15 bases. The V gene's germline CDR1 is WSHSY and CDR2 SAAADI. V shed 4 bases and J 4 bases; nucleotides not matched to a gene: 5. CDR3 size: 16 residues. The CDR3 DNA reads as TGCGCCAGCAGTGGGGGGACTAGCGGGAGGTGGTACGAGCAGTACTTC. Its translation: CASSGGTSGRWYEQYF.

The table lists this clone with a few counts. This sequence joins TRBV30 and TRBJ1-1; D gene uncertain. The CDR3 runs 14 residues. Germline assignment: CDR1 GTSNPN and CDR2 SVGIG (reference sequence). Trimming removed 0 bases from V and 4 bases from J, with 12 bases in between. CDR3 DNA: TGTGCCTGGAGTGTCACCCACTCCTCCACTGAAGCTTTCTTT. Protein sequence: CAWSVTHSSTEAFF.

This clone has only one observation. The chain combines TRBV5-1 with TRBJ2-1; D is unresolved. CDR1 SGHRS and CDR2 YFSETQ come from the germline V gene. The ends were cut back, 0 bases at V and 6 bases at J, with 10 bases in the middle. This CDR3 is built from 14 residues. The CDR3, as DNA: TGCGCCAGCAGCTTGGGTAGCATTTTCAATGAGCAGTTCTTC. It specifies CASSLGSIFNEQFF.

This rearrangement joins TRBV19 to TRBJ2-1; TRBD2 matches at 10 bases. The length of the CDR3 is 15 residues. CDR1 is LNHDA and CDR2 is SQIVND in the germline V gene (reference sequence). J gave up 8 bases and V 1 base, and 5 bases lay outside the gene matches. The CDR3: CASSIGLAGDYEQFF. The CDR3 DNA follows: TGTGCCAGTAGTATAGGCCTAGCGGGAGACTATGAGCAGTTCTTC.

The table lists this clone with a count of one. The V and J genes are TRBV19 and TRBJ2-2; D unresolved. Germline CDR1 and CDR2: LNHDA and SQIVND (reference sequence). Trimming stripped 5 bases from V and 4 bases from J, with 8 bases between. The CDR3 covers 13 residues. The CDR3 protein is CASSVTVTGELFF. In DNA, the CDR3 is TGTGCCAGTAGTGTTACAGTCACCGGGGAGCTGTTTTTT. Filled out from reference TRBV19 and TRBJ2-2, the complete variable domain reads DGGITQSPKYLFRKEGQNVTLSCEQNLNHDAMYWYRQDPGQGLRLIYYSQIVNDFQKGDIAEGYSVSREKKESFPLTVTSAQKNPTAFYLCASSVTVTGELFFGEGSRLTVL.

This chain connects TRBV19 to TRBJ1-1, with TRBD1 as a possible D gene (5 bases). With 11 bases removed from V and 1 base from J, the gap between germline ends came to 17 bases. CDR1 is LNHDA, CDR2 SQIVND, per germline (reference sequence). The CDR3 covers 14 residues. The CDR3 loop reads CAVSPGLTNTEAFF. In nucleotides, the CDR3 is TGTGCCGTAAGTCCGGGACTGACGAACACTGAAGCTTTCTTT.

The DNA for the CDR3 is TGTGCCAGCAGCTTCCTAGCGGGAGTGGTTTACGAGCAGTACTTC. Translated, it gives CASSFLAGVVYEQYF. V is TRBV5-8 and J is TRBJ2-7, with 10 bases matching TRBD2. Trimming at V came to 2 bases and at J to 4 bases, leaving 6 bases not matched to a gene. Per the germline V gene, CDR1 is SGHTS and CDR2 is YDEGEE. This CDR3 comprises 15 residues.

V gene TRBV21-1 combines with J gene TRBJ2-3; no check of the table's D call, TRBD2, against the DNA was made. TRBV21-1 is listed as a pseudogene. The CDR3 consists of 18 residues. In nucleotides, the CDR3 is TGTGCCAGCAGCAAATCGGGGACAGTAGCGGGGTACACAGATACGCAGTATTTT. Its translation is CASSKSGTVAGYTDTQYF.

The V and J genes are TRBV2 and TRBJ1-1; TRBD1 is a possible D gene (6 bases). The CDR3 extends over 13 amino acids. Germline assignment: CDR1 SNHLY and CDR2 FYNNEI. Trimming shortened V by 7 bases and J by 5 bases, and 14 bases separated the two germline ends. The DNA of the CDR3 is TGTGCCAGCATCAGACGGGGGGCGACTGAAGCTTTCTTT. Translation: CASIRRGATEAFF.

This clone was recorded a few times. The J gene is TRBJ1-6, the V gene TRBV2; D ambiguous. The germline V gene encodes CDR1 SNHLY and CDR2 FYNNEI. The CDR3 is 12 residues long. Trimming removed 1 base from V and 14 bases from J, with 9 bases in between. CDR3 DNA: TGTGCCAGCAGTGAAGGCGCCCGGACCCTCCACTTT. Its translation: CASSEGARTLHF. Variable domain in full (rest from reference TRBV2 and TRBJ1-6): EPEVTQTPSHQVTQMGQEVILRCVPISNHLYFYWYRQILGQKVEFLVSFYNNEISEKSEIFDDQFSVERPDGSNFTLKIRSTKLEDSAMYFCASSEGARTLHFGNGTRLTVT.

The chain recombines TRBV18 with TRBJ2-1, with D perhaps matching TRBD1 or TRBD2 (5 bases each). The CDR3 consists of 15 residues. V lost 3 bases and J 2 bases, leaving 11 bases between the germline ends. Germline assignment: CDR1 KGHSH and CDR2 LQKENI. The CDR3 loop is CASSPGTLTYNEQFF. The CDR3 DNA sequence: TGTGCCAGCTCACCCGGGACCCTCACCTACAATGAGCAGTTCTTC.

This chain links TRBV5-1 with TRBJ2-1, with 8 bases matching TRBD2. Germline-derived CDR1 and CDR2 are SGHRS and YFSETQ. This CDR3 region has 14 residues. Germline trimming cut 4 bases from V and 2 bases from J; bases unmatched to any gene: 2. CDR3 region: CASSVAGTYNEQFF. The CDR3 DNA is TGCGCCAGCAGCGTAGCGGGAACCTACAATGAGCAGTTCTTC.

The V and J genes are TRBV5-8 and TRBJ1-2; no firm D call. Germline CDR1 reads SGHTS; CDR2 reads YDEGEE. Between the trimmed V and J ends, which lost 5 bases and 7 bases, there was a span of 0 bases. There are 8 residues in the CDR3. The CDR3 loop is CASSGYTF. As DNA, the CDR3 is TGTGCCAGCAGTGGCTACACCTTC.

The V call is TRBV5-6, the J call TRBJ2-7; D not resolved. Germline V gives CDR1 SGHDT, CDR2 YYEEEE. The CDR3 has 16 residues. With 2 bases removed from V and 2 bases from J, the gap between germline ends came to 17 bases. The DNA of the CDR3 is TGTGCCAGCAGCTTAGGTGGCACCCAAGGGACCTACGAGCAGTACTTC. It yields the protein CASSLGGTQGTYEQYF.

The V and J genes are TRBV7-3 and TRBJ1-1; D ambiguous. Germline loops: CDR1 SGHTA, CDR2 FQGTGA. The CDR3 is made up of 13 amino acids. The germline V and J ends were trimmed by 3 bases and 1 base, with 6 bases remaining between them. The CDR3 nucleotides read TGTGCCAGCAGCTTTGGCGAGAACACTGAAGCTTTCTTT. Protein product: CASSFGENTEAFF.

The sample holds a few counts of this clone. The chain links TRBV5-6 to TRBJ2-7, with no clear D. The CDR3 extends over 12 amino acids. Deletions cut 5 bases from V and 0 bases from J, with 6 bases between. Germline assignment: CDR1 SGHDT and CDR2 YYEEEE. The CDR3: CASSLSSYEQYF. The CDR3 DNA reads as TGTGCCAGCAGTCTTAGCTCCTACGAGCAGTACTTC.

This chain joins TRBV5-4 and TRBJ1-2; possible D gene TRBD1, 6 bases. The V gene's germline CDR1 is SGHNT and CDR2 YYREEE (reference sequence). This CDR3 contains 13 residues. V was pared by 5 bases and J by 4 bases, with 12 bases between. In DNA form, the CDR3 reads TGTGCCAGCAGATCCGACAGGCTCTATGGCTACACCTTC. This codes for CASRSDRLYGYTF.

The rearrangement joins TRBV4-2 to TRBJ2-7; weak D call: TRBD1 (6 bases). This CDR3 is 16 amino acids long. With 1 base removed from V and 5 bases from J, the gap between germline ends came to 18 bases. CDR1 is LGHNA, CDR2 YNFKEQ, per germline. CDR3 sequence (DNA): TGTGCCAGCAGCCAAGTAACTTCGGGGACAATCCACGAGCAGTACTTC. This codes for CASSQVTSGTIHEQYF.

The chain links TRBV11-2 to TRBJ2-7, with D perhaps TRBD1 or TRBD2 (5 bases each). CDR3 length: 15 residues. CDR1 and CDR2 from the germline V gene are SGHAT and FQNNGV. V lost 3 bases to trimming and J lost 0 bases, with 12 bases between them. The CDR3 coding sequence is TGTGCCAGCAGCTTGGGCAGGGACCCCTCCTACGAGCAGTACTTC. Translating gives CASSLGRDPSYEQYF.

This clone was picked up one time. J is TRBJ2-2 and V is TRBV19; possibly TRBD2 for D (7 bases). The CDR3 runs to 16 residues. The V and J ends lost 5 bases and 3 bases respectively, with 16 bases between them. From germline, CDR1 is LNHDA and CDR2 SQIVND (reference sequence). The CDR3 spells CASSPRGGPDTGELFF. CDR3 nucleotide sequence: TGTGCCAGTAGTCCCAGGGGAGGGCCCGACACCGGGGAGCTGTTTTTT.

The chain links TRBV2 to TRBJ2-1, with D unresolved. The CDR3 is 14 amino acids. The V end was cut by 2 bases, the J end by 6 bases, with 11 bases between. Germline CDR1 and CDR2: SNHLY and FYNNEI. This CDR3 is CASSEKAQFNEQFF. DNA for the CDR3: TGTGCCAGCAGTGAAAAGGCCCAGTTCAATGAGCAGTTCTTC.